This TCR beta chain was obtained from a study of early T cells in non-severe SARS-CoV-2 infection. On the study more broadly: Chains were not paired, and sequencing was done on bulk RNA from unsorted whole blood. General study findings and limits: Reliance on VDJdb matching favored anti-spike CD8 responses; private and CD4 specificities were missed.

The TCR library protocol attached unique molecular identifiers to the individual cDNA molecules. TCRdb ran MiXCR on the 5' RACE reads and lists one entry per CDR3 protein. The table has under 45,000 distinct CDR3 sequences, less than 6.5% seen once. The CDR3 contains 12 residues. Trimming took 5 bases from V and 10 from J, leaving 17 bases between them. Germline CDR1 reads DFQATT; CDR2 reads SNEGSKA (reference sequence). This clonotype was recorded many times. As yet, its antigen is unknown. This TCR came from an adult who was a healthcare worker with PCR-confirmed SARS-CoV-2 infection or an uninfected control (not recorded which). The chain has TRBV20-1 and TRBJ1-1, with D unclear. Material: whole blood, obtained at baseline. CDR3 loop: CSAHPWGSGAFF. For the CDR3, the DNA is TGCAGTGCTCACCCGTGGGGATCGGGAGCTTTCTTT.